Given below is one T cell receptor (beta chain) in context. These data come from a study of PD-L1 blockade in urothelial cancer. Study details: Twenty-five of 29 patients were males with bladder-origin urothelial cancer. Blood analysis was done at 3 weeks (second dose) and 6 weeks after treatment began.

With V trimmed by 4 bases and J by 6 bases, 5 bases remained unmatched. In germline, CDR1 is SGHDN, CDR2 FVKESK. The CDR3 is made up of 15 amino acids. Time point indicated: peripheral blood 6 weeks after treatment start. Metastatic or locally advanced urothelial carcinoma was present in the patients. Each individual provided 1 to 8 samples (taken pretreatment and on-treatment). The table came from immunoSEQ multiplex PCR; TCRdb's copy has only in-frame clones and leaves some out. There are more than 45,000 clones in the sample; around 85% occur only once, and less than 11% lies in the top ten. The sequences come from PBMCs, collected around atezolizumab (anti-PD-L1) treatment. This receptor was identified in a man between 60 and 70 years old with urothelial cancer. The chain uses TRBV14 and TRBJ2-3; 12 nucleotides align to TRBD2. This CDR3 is CASSPTSGGSDTQYF. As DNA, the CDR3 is TGTGCCAGCAGCCCTACTAGCGGGGGGTCCGATACGCAGTATTTT.